The clone carrying this TCR beta chain was seen a few times. The antigen remains unidentified. TCRdb keeps only in-frame clones here, not all; method: immunoSEQ multiplex PCR. The table shows about 9,200 clones, with roughly two thirds occurring only once. The sample is drawn from a study of CD4+ T cells in melanoma. Study-level results: Reportedly, melanoma neoantigen-specific CD4+ T cells showed varied differentiation states. CD8+ T cell, macrophage and B cell function reportedly correlated with neoantigen-specific CD4+ T cells.

V was clipped by 10 bases and J by 0 bases, with 16 bases between them. The CDR3 is 14 amino acids. The germline gives CDR1 LNHDA, CDR2 SQIVND (reference sequence). The TCR originated in a human donor with melanoma. The rearrangement uses TRBV19 and TRBJ2-7; D not resolved. Sequencing was carried out using cells from a culture (not recorded whether cultured in vitro). The CDR3 loop is CATRAERNSYEQYF. In DNA form, the CDR3 reads TGTGCCACAAGGGCAGAGAGAAACTCCTACGAGCAGTACTTC.